This T cell receptor beta chain was identified during a study of blood T cell repertoires in COVID-19. As for the study in general: Researchers got acute and convalescent COVID-19 samples from the United States, Italy and Spain. T cells, B-cell-depleted T cells, or PBMCs supplied cDNA or gDNA.

How the authors handled the data: Estimation of nucleated cell counts was performed using reference gene primer amplification. This table comes from immunoSEQ multiplex PCR, and its TCRdb copy is limited to in-frame clones, with some not included. That table supplies the V and J calls and clone size; D and trimming were determined from the DNA. Here the sample spans roughly 40,000 clones, about 82% being singletons. Germline CDR1 and CDR2: MGHDK and SYGVNS. J gave up 3 bases and V 10 bases, and 14 bases lay outside the gene matches. The CDR3 is 15 amino acids. Specimen: peripheral blood. The rearrangement links TRBV25-1 to TRBJ1-2; 7 nucleotides match TRBD1. The sequence was obtained from a man between 65 and 85 years old with acute or convalescent COVID-19. CDR3 protein: CATQRGTASDYGYTF. For the CDR3, the DNA is TGTGCCACCCAACGGGGGACAGCTTCTGACTATGGCTACACCTTC.